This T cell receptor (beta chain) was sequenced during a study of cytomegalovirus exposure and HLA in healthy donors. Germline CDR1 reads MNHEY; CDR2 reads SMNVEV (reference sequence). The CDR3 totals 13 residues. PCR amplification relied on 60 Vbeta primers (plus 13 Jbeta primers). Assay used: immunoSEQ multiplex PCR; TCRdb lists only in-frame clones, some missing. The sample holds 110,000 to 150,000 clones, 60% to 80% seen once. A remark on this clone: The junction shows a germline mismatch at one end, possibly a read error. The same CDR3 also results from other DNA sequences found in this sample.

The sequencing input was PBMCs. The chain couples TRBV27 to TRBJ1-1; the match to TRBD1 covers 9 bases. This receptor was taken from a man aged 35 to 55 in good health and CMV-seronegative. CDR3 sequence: CASKTGGYTEAFF. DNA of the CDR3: TGTGCCAGTAAAACAGGGGGCTACACTGAAGCCTTCTTT.